The 8 T cell receptor beta chains below all came from one sample that was sequenced in a study of technical replicates of blood from a few donors. The table came from immunoSEQ multiplex PCR; TCRdb's copy has only in-frame clones and leaves some out. This sample has approximately 51,000 clones, with approximately 92% found just once. The sequenced sample consisted of PBMCs. The receptors originated from a human donor in good health. Some clones in this sample may be carry-over from other donors' samples.

This clone was seen a single time. The V and J genes are TRBV29-1 and TRBJ2-7; TRBD1 is a possible D gene (6 bases). Germline CDR1 is SQVTM and CDR2 is ANQGSEA. The CDR3 spans 12 residues. The ends were cut back, 7 bases at V and 4 bases at J, with 14 bases in the middle. CDR3 sequence: CSASRGAYEQYF. The DNA of the CDR3 is TGCAGCGCGAGCAGGGGAGCGTACGAGCAGTACTTC.

This sequence joins TRBV7-2 and TRBJ1-1, with D perhaps TRBD1 (5 bases). Germline V CDR1 and CDR2: SGHTA, FQGNSA. V gave up 1 base and J gave up 5 bases, with 11 bases separating them. The CDR3 is made up of 14 amino acids. CDR3 residues: CASSLGGAGTEAFF. CDR3 DNA: TGTGCCAGCAGCTTAGGAGGGGCGGGAACTGAAGCTTTCTTT.

This chain connects TRBV9 to TRBJ2-7; TRBD1 is a possible D gene (6 bases). V lost 3 bases to trimming and J lost 3 bases, with 13 bases between them. Germline CDR1 and CDR2: SGDLS and YYNGEE. The CDR3 loop spans 14 amino acids. DNA for the CDR3: TGTGCCAGCAGCGGTACAGGGTTTGGCTACGAGCAGTACTTC. Translating it yields CASSGTGFGYEQYF.

This clone was detected once. The V gene is TRBV5-6, the J gene TRBJ2-7; D is ambiguous. This CDR3 is built from 14 residues. The V end lost 0 bases, the J end lost 0 bases, and 7 bases lay between the germline ends. CDR1 and CDR2 from the germline V gene are SGHDT and YYEEEE. The CDR3 nucleotides read TGTGCCAGCAGCTTGGTCTTAGACTCCTACGAGCAGTACTTC. Amino acids: CASSLVLDSYEQYF. Full variable domain (rest looked up from reference TRBV5-6 and TRBJ2-7): DAGVTQSPTHLIKTRGQQVTLRCSPKSGHDTVSWYQQALGQGPQFIFQYYEEEERQRGNFPDRFSGHQFPNYSSELNVNALLLGDSALYLCASSLVLDSYEQYFGPGTRLTVT.

The rearrangement links TRBV5-4 to TRBJ1-6; the match to TRBD1 covers 7 bases. The CDR3 is 14 residues long. Germline V gene data show CDR1 as SGHNT and CDR2 as YYREEE (reference sequence). The V segment lost 2 bases and the J segment 7 bases; nucleotides outside the gene matches: 3. CDR3 nucleotide sequence: TGTGCCAGCAGCTTAAACAGGGGAAATTCACCCCTCCACTTT. Translated: CASSLNRGNSPLHF.

This clone occurred once. The rearrangement links TRBV7-9 to TRBJ2-3; 8 bases line up with TRBD1. The CDR3 consists of 16 residues. The trim removed 5 bases at V and 4 bases at J, leaving 11 bases unmatched. The germline gives CDR1 SEHNR, CDR2 FQNEAQ (reference sequence). In DNA form, the CDR3 reads TGTGCCAGCAGCCCTAGGACAGGGCGGGCCTCAGATACGCAGTATTTT. It specifies CASSPRTGRASDTQYF.

V and J are TRBV7-3 and TRBJ2-3; TRBD2 aligns across 11 bases. Germline CDR1 is SGHTA and CDR2 is FQGTGA. The CDR3 length is 15 residues. Unmatched junction bases numbered 6, after V lost 5 bases and J lost 5 bases. CDR3 region: CASSISGRAGDTQYF. For the CDR3, the DNA is TGTGCCAGCAGCATTAGCGGGAGGGCTGGAGATACGCAGTATTTT.

The gene calls are TRBV4-1 and TRBJ2-2, with 7 bases aligning to TRBD2. Trimming removed 1 base from V and 5 bases from J; junction bases left unmatched: 10. CDR1 is MGHRA and CDR2 is YSYEKL in the germline V gene. The CDR3 totals 17 residues. The CDR3 bases are TGCGCCAGCAGCCAAGGCTTAGCGGGCCCTTTGACCGGGGAGCTGTTTTTT. Translated: CASSQGLAGPLTGELFF.